These 2 T cell receptor beta chains came from one sample sequenced in a study of OX40 agonist ivuxolimab in advanced cancers. Sequencing was performed with immunoSEQ multiplex PCR; in TCRdb, only in-frame clones are kept and a portion is missing. The sample includes tens of thousands of clones, around 88% of them seen just once. This sample comprised CD4+ or CD8+ T cells sorted from blood, obtained in a trial of the OX40 agonist ivuxolimab. These receptor sequences come from an adult with an advanced solid tumor such as melanoma, head and neck, liver or kidney cancer.

This clone was counted a few times. The chain links TRBV5-4 to TRBJ2-1, with TRBD1 as a possible D gene (7 bases). This CDR3 has 16 amino acids. Germline CDR1 SGHNT, CDR2 YYREEE (reference sequence). Trimming took off 2 bases at V and 8 bases at J, with 20 bases between the two ends. The CDR3 protein is CASSLEGAPGRHEQFF. CDR3 sequence (DNA): TGTGCCAGCAGCTTAGAGGGGGCCCCGGGGAGGCATGAGCAGTTCTTC.

V gene TRBV7-9 combines with J gene TRBJ1-2; D is uncertain. V lost 1 base and J lost 3, with 12 bases in between. Germline V CDR1 and CDR2: SEHNR, FQNEAQ (reference sequence). The CDR3 covers 15 residues. The CDR3 loop is CASSLDGVLDYGYTF. In nucleotides, the CDR3 is TGTGCCAGCAGCTTAGATGGGGTGTTGGACTATGGCTACACCTTC.